This entry lists 12 T cell receptor beta chains sequenced from one sample in a study of patients and donors after allogeneic stem cell transplantation. TCRdb re-derived calls from the RT-PCR reads in MiXCR, one entry per CDR3 protein. The data contain some 880,000 distinct CDR3 sequences, roughly 18% of them singletons. Sample: blood, either unsorted or a sorted T cell fraction (not recorded which). Source of these receptors: a human donor who was either an allogeneic HSCT recipient or a stem cell or donor lymphocyte infusion donor (not recorded which). It is not recorded whose cells these are; they may come from a transplant donor.

This chain links TRBV20-1 with TRBJ2-7; TRBD1 matches 9 bases. The CDR3 extends over 13 amino acids. V trimming: 6 bases; J trimming: 6 bases; junction bases outside the gene matches: 9. Germline lookup yields CDR1 DFQATT and CDR2 SNEGSKA (reference sequence). The CDR3 DNA reads as TGCAGTGCGAGATACAGGGGGCGCCTCGAGCAGTACTTC. This codes for CSARYRGRLEQYF.

This clonotype has only a few counts. The chain combines TRBV11-1 with TRBJ2-6; 9 positions agree with TRBD1. CDR1 and CDR2 from the germline V gene are SGHAT and FQDESV (reference sequence). V shed 5 bases and J 4 bases; nucleotides not matched to a gene: 15. The CDR3 length is 19 residues. CDR3 nucleotide sequence: TGTGCCAGCAGCCCCGTTGTTTGGGACAGGGTGCGCGGGGCCAACGTCCTGACTTTC. Translation: CASSPVVWDRVRGANVLTF.

J is TRBJ2-1 and V is TRBV10-3; 7 bases map to TRBD1. Germline trimming cut 6 bases from V and 7 bases from J; bases unmatched to any gene: 12. The CDR3 contains 15 residues. Looked up from germline, CDR1 is ENHRY and CDR2 is SYGVKD. The CDR3 DNA follows: TGTGCCATCAGAAGGACAGGAAGGGTTGGTAATGAGCAGTTCTTC. It specifies CAIRRTGRVGNEQFF.

This rearrangement joins TRBV2 to TRBJ2-1; a possible D gene is TRBD1 (6 bases). The CDR3 is made up of 11 amino acids. Trimming took 8 bases from V and 4 from J, leaving 6 bases between them. Germline V CDR1 and CDR2: SNHLY, FYNNEI. The DNA of the CDR3 is TGTGCCAGCCAGGGGTACAATGAGCAGTTCTTC. It is translated as CASQGYNEQFF. The full variable domain, with the rest looked up from reference TRBV2 and TRBJ2-1, is EPEVTQTPSHQVTQMGQEVILRCVPISNHLYFYWYRQILGQKVEFLVSFYNNEISEKSEIFDDQFSVERPDGSNFTLKIRSTKLEDSAMYFCASQGYNEQFFGPGTRLTVL.

This clonotype came up a few times. The chain joins TRBV15 to TRBJ2-5; 7 bases are shared with TRBD1. CDR3 length: 16 residues. V lost 0 bases, J lost 2 bases, and 6 bases stayed unmatched. CDR1 and CDR2 (germline): LNHNV, YYDKDF (reference sequence). This CDR3 reads CATSRDPRGWQETQYF. For the CDR3, the DNA is TGTGCCACCAGCAGAGATCCCAGGGGGTGGCAAGAGACCCAGTACTTC.

This clonotype has just a few counts. CDR3 protein: CSASQSGTEAFF. CDR3 in DNA: TGCAGTGCTAGTCAGTCGGGCACTGAAGCTTTCTTT. This chain connects TRBV20-1 to TRBJ1-1; no clear D. Per the germline V gene, CDR1 is DFQATT and CDR2 is SNEGSKA (reference sequence). The CDR3 has 12 residues. V gave up 3 bases and J gave up 4 bases, with 9 bases separating them.

The sample holds a few counts of this clonotype. The chain uses TRBV20-1 and TRBJ1-2; D unclear. Germline V CDR1 and CDR2: DFQATT, SNEGSKA (reference sequence). The ends were cut back, 0 bases at V and 0 bases at J, with 5 bases in the middle. The CDR3 has 13 amino acids. The CDR3 nucleotides read TGCAGTGCTAGAGATGACGCTAACTATGGCTACACCTTC. This gives the protein CSARDDANYGYTF.

This clonotype was counted between two and nine times. J is TRBJ2-3 and V is TRBV5-1, with 7 bases fitting TRBD1. The CDR3 sequence is 18 residues long. CDR1 is SGHRS, CDR2 YFSETQ, per germline. V dropped 3 bases and J dropped 0; count of bases not matched to a gene: 13. The chain's CDR3 is CASSSSRDSTQSTDTQYF. In DNA form, the CDR3 reads TGCGCCAGCAGCTCCTCCCGGGACAGTACCCAAAGCACAGATACGCAGTATTTT.

This clonotype was counted a few times. The chain links TRBV20-1 to TRBJ2-3, with D perhaps TRBD1 or TRBD2 (5 bases each). Per the germline V gene, CDR1 is DFQATT and CDR2 is SNEGSKA (reference sequence). CDR3 length equals 13 residues. V lost 3 bases, J lost 2 bases, and 9 bases lay in between. The CDR3 is CSASGTNTDTQYF. The CDR3 DNA reads TGCAGTGCTAGCGGGACCAACACAGATACGCAGTATTTT.

In this sample, this clonotype turned up a few times. The V gene is TRBV2, the J gene TRBJ2-7, with 7 bases identical to TRBD1. Germline CDR1 reads SNHLY; CDR2 reads FYNNEI. Unmatched junction bases numbered 11, after V lost 6 bases and J lost 3 bases. The CDR3 covers 15 residues. The DNA for the CDR3 is TGTGCCAGCAGGCGCGAACCGGGACAGCACTACGAGCAGTACTTC. This encodes CASRREPGQHYEQYF.

At least ten counts were recorded for this clonotype. The chain employs TRBV7-8 and TRBJ2-7; TRBD1 agrees at 7 bases. Germline CDR1 and CDR2: SGHVS and FQNEAQ. The trim removed 8 bases at V and 1 base at J, leaving 2 bases unmatched. This CDR3 is built from 12 residues. For the CDR3, the DNA is TGTGCCAGCCTGGACAGGTCCTACGAGCAGTACTTC. This translates into CASLDRSYEQYF.

In its sample, this clonotype was seen a few times. CDR3 residues: CAIKLAGNNEQFF. For the CDR3, the DNA is TGTGCCATCAAACTAGCGGGAAACAATGAGCAGTTCTTC. J is TRBJ2-1 and V is TRBV10-3, with TRBD2 matching 10 bases. There are 13 residues in the CDR3. Losses at the gene ends were 7 bases for V and 5 bases for J; bases not matched to a gene: 2. Germline V gene data show CDR1 as ENHRY and CDR2 as SYGVKD.